These T cell receptor beta chains were read from a single sample in a study of CD8 T cells in Susac syndrome. TCRdb re-derived calls from the immunoSEQ multiplex PCR reads in MiXCR, one entry per CDR3 protein. The profile covers 150,000 to 160,000 distinct CDR3 sequences, with nearly 97% appearing a single time and around 0.15% taken by the ten largest. The sequencing input was CD8+ T cells from PBMCs. The source is a human donor with multiple sclerosis. The CDR3 runs from the conserved cysteine through the conserved F or W. A D gene is named only where the DNA matches it firmly. Clone sizes are given selectively: once, few, many, or a class where the clone is expanded.

len: 15
abundance: -
j_gene: TRBJ2-3
v_gene: TRBV29-1
d_gene: TRBD2
CDR3aa: CSVEGSGASTDTQYF
CDR3nt: TGCAGCGTGGAAGGTAGCGGGGCCTCCACAGATACGCAGTATTTT

len: 15
abundance: -
j_gene: TRBJ2-3
v_gene: TRBV20-1
d_gene: TRBD2
CDR3aa: CSAHSGGATQDTQYF
CDR3nt: TGCAGTGCTCACAGCGGGGGGGCCACCCAAGATACGCAGTATTTT

len: 14
abundance: -
j_gene: TRBJ2-7
v_gene: TRBV6-6
d_gene: -
CDR3aa: CASSYSNREYEQYF
CDR3nt: TGTGCCAGCAGTTACTCGAACAGGGAGTACGAGCAGTACTTC

len: 18
abundance: -
j_gene: TRBJ2-1
v_gene: TRBV4-1
d_gene: -
CDR3aa: CASSHGLAASTPYNEQFF
CDR3nt: TGCGCCAGCAGCCATGGTTTGGCAGCGAGCACCCCCTACAATGAGCAGTTCTTC

len: 12
abundance: -
j_gene: TRBJ2-7
v_gene: TRBV5-1
d_gene: -
CDR3aa: CASRDSEYEQYF
CDR3nt: TGCGCCAGCAGGGACAGTGAGTACGAGCAGTACTTC

len: 14
abundance: -
j_gene: TRBJ2-5
v_gene: TRBV20-1
d_gene: TRBD2
CDR3aa: CSATNSGGGETQYF
CDR3nt: TGCAGTGCTACTAATAGCGGGGGAGGGGAGACCCAGTACTTC

len: 13
abundance: -
j_gene: TRBJ1-2
v_gene: TRBV25-1
d_gene: -
CDR3aa: CASTTTGTDGYTF
CDR3nt: TGTGCCAGCACCACGACCGGGACGGACGGCTACACCTTC

len: 15
abundance: -
j_gene: TRBJ2-1
v_gene: TRBV2
d_gene: -
CDR3aa: CASSERAATYNEQFF
CDR3nt: TGTGCCAGCAGTGAACGCGCAGCCACCTACAATGAGCAGTTCTTC

len: 16
abundance: -
j_gene: TRBJ1-4
v_gene: TRBV7-9
d_gene: -
CDR3aa: CASSSGVDSRYEKLFF
CDR3nt: TGTGCCAGCAGCTCTGGGGTGGACAGCCGATATGAAAAACTGTTTTTT

len: 12
abundance: -
j_gene: TRBJ2-7
v_gene: TRBV5-6
d_gene: -
CDR3aa: CASSLPGSEQYF
CDR3nt: TGTGCCAGCAGCTTGCCAGGGAGCGAGCAGTACTTC

len: 15
abundance: -
j_gene: TRBJ2-5
v_gene: TRBV9
d_gene: TRBD2
CDR3aa: CASSVGSGGGETQYF
CDR3nt: TGTGCCAGCAGCGTAGGTAGCGGGGGCGGGGAGACCCAGTACTTC

len: 15
abundance: -
j_gene: TRBJ2-3
v_gene: TRBV12-3/TRBV12-4
d_gene: TRBD2
CDR3aa: CASSLGGGTTDTQYF
CDR3nt: TGTGCCAGCAGTTTGGGCGGGGGGACCACAGATACGCAGTATTTT

len: 13
abundance: -
j_gene: TRBJ1-1
v_gene: TRBV14
d_gene: -
CDR3aa: CASSQVPGPLAFF
CDR3nt: TGTGCCAGCAGCCAAGTTCCGGGACCGTTAGCTTTCTTT

len: 14
abundance: -
j_gene: TRBJ2-2
v_gene: TRBV7-9
d_gene: -
CDR3aa: CASSLDGRAGELFF
CDR3nt: TGTGCCAGCAGCTTAGACGGCCGCGCCGGGGAGCTGTTTTTT

len: 12
abundance: -
j_gene: TRBJ1-2
v_gene: TRBV9
d_gene: -
CDR3aa: CASRGVGDGYTF
CDR3nt: TGTGCCAGCAGGGGGGTAGGGGATGGCTACACCTTC

len: 13
abundance: -
j_gene: TRBJ2-5
v_gene: TRBV21-1
d_gene: -
CDR3aa: CASSKAGLGTQYF
CDR3nt: TGTGCCAGCAGCAAAGCCGGGTTGGGGACCCAGTACTTC

len: 10
abundance: few
j_gene: TRBJ2-1
v_gene: TRBV30
d_gene: -
CDR3aa: CAWSGGEQFF
CDR3nt: TGTGCCTGGAGTGGTGGTGAGCAGTTCTTC

len: 15
abundance: -
j_gene: TRBJ2-7
v_gene: TRBV29-1
d_gene: TRBD1
CDR3aa: CSVEDGQGPSYEQYF
CDR3nt: TGCAGCGTTGAAGACGGACAGGGGCCATCCTACGAGCAGTACTTC

len: 16
abundance: -
j_gene: TRBJ2-2
v_gene: TRBV24-1
d_gene: -
CDR3aa: CATSDLRPPGTGELFF
CDR3nt: TGTGCCACCAGTGATTTGCGTCCTCCGGGGACCGGGGAGCTGTTTTTT

len: 15
abundance: -
j_gene: TRBJ1-4
v_gene: TRBV14
d_gene: -
CDR3aa: CASSQSGGPNEKLFF
CDR3nt: TGTGCCAGCAGCCAATCCGGGGGCCCCAATGAAAAACTGTTTTTT